This T cell receptor beta chain derives from a study of early T cells in non-severe SARS-CoV-2 infection. Study-level information: Sequencing was performed on bulk RNA from unsorted whole blood, leaving chains unpaired. Broader study findings: VDJdb matching, biased toward anti-spike CD8 responses, missed private and CD4 specificities.

The CDR3 sequence is 18 residues long. V was trimmed by 0 bases and J by 5 bases, leaving 23 bases between them. CDR1 and CDR2 from the germline V gene are SGDLS and YYNGEE. The sample holds a few counts of this clonotype. Its antigen is still unknown. Attachment of unique molecular identifiers to individual cDNA molecules was performed. One entry per CDR3 protein results from TCRdb running MiXCR on the 5' RACE reads. The sample comprises 87,000 or so distinct CDR3 sequences, around 13% of which are singletons, and 5% to 7.5% rests with the top ten. Sequencing used whole blood. The chain combines TRBV9 with TRBJ2-5, with a tentative D call TRBD2 (6 bases). This clonotype was sampled from an adult who was a healthcare worker with PCR-confirmed SARS-CoV-2 infection or an uninfected control (not recorded which). CDR3 DNA sequence: TGTGCCAGCAGCGTAGGAGTGATGGGGTTAACTAGCTCCGAGACCCAGTACTTC. This translates into CASSVGVMGLTSSETQYF.